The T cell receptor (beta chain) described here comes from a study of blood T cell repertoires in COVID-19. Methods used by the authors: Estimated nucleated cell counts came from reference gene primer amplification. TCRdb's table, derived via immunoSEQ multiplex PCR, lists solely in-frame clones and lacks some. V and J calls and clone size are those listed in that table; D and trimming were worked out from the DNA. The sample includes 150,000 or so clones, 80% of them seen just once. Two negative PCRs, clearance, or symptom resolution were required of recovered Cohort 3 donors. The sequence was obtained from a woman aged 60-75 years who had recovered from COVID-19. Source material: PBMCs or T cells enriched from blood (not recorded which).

DNA of the CDR3: TGTGCCAGCAGCTCTTCTCGGGATGAGCAGTTCTTC. Its translation: CASSSSRDEQFF. V usage is TRBV5-4 and J usage is TRBJ2-1; no definite D call. Germline assignment: CDR1 SGHNT and CDR2 YYREEE (reference sequence). The CDR3 extends over 12 amino acids. V shed 3 bases and J shed 8 bases, with 9 bases lying between them.